This T cell receptor (beta chain) emerged from a study of OX40 agonist ivuxolimab in advanced cancers. Findings of the study overall: Among T cells, CD8+ cells averaged more expanded clones than CD4+ cells. Low clonal expansion, among the lowest seen, marked partial responders at 0.1-3.0 mg/kg.

Trimming took 1 base from V and 3 from J, leaving 9 bases between them. CDR3 length: 14 residues. The germline V gene has CDR1 SGHTS and CDR2 YDEGEE. In its sample, this clone was seen once. The antigen remains undetermined. Some clones are missing from TCRdb's copy, which holds only in-frame ones; the method was immunoSEQ multiplex PCR. Found here are roughly 60,000 clones, roughly 85% of them singletons; the top ten hold 3% to 4.5%. This sequence was found in an adult with an advanced solid tumor such as melanoma, head and neck, liver or kidney cancer. This specimen was CD4+ or CD8+ T cells sorted from blood, taken in a trial of the OX40 agonist ivuxolimab. V and J are TRBV5-8 and TRBJ2-3; either TRBD1 or TRBD2 may supply D (5 bases each). The CDR3: CASSLSGTTDTQYF. CDR3 nucleotides: TGTGCCAGCAGCTTGTCAGGGACGACAGATACGCAGTATTTT. Together with reference TRBV5-8 and TRBJ2-3, the CDR3 gives the full variable domain: EAGVTQSPTHLIKTRGQQATLRCSPISGHTSVYWYQQALGLGLQFLLWYDEGEERNRGNFPPRFSGRQFPNYSSELNVNALELEDSALYLCASSLSGTTDTQYFGPGTRLTVL.